Below, 16 T cell receptor beta chains from the same sample are listed, as sequenced in a study of long-term antiretroviral therapy in people with HIV (dated by TCRdb to between 2021 and 2024). Sequencing of the TRB variable region was done with the immunoSEQ hsTCRB v3.0 assay at survey level resolution. TCRdb re-hosts the immuneACCESS table, in-frame sequences only. Its copies lack some clones; in the studies checked, an unresolved V gene accounts for under half of them, and the cause for the rest is not known. For this sample the table gives 44,000 or so clones, of which roughly 96% were detected only once. Around 3% of the sample is in the top ten clones. Sequencing was performed on unsorted PBMCs, taken 3.7 years after starting antiretroviral therapy. These receptors all stem from a woman between 50 and 59 years old with HIV.

V usage is TRBV5-8 and J usage is TRBJ1-6; tentatively, D is TRBD1 (5 bases). Between the trimmed V and J ends, which lost 4 bases and 7 bases, there was a span of 9 bases. Germline values: CDR1 SGHTS, CDR2 YDEGEE. CDR3 length: 13 residues. The CDR3 sequence: CASSTGPNSPLHF. The CDR3 nucleotides are TGTGCCAGCAGCACGGGACCGAATTCACCCCTCCACTTT.

The chain links TRBV4-1 to TRBJ2-1; 7 nucleotides line up with TRBD1. The germline CDR1 and CDR2 sequences are MGHRA and YSYEKL. V was clipped by 4 bases and J by 5 bases; unmatched bases: 5. The CDR3 loop spans 14 amino acids. CDR3 nucleotides: TGCGCCAGCAGCCTCTGGGACAGCAACAATGAGCAGTTCTTC. Its protein is CASSLWDSNNEQFF.

This clone was detected once. This chain links TRBV7-2 with TRBJ2-3; 13 nucleotides agree with TRBD2. The V gene's germline CDR1 is SGHTA and CDR2 FQGNSA. CDR3 length: 16 amino acids. Germline trimming cut 1 base from V and 4 bases from J; bases unmatched to any gene: 2. CDR3 protein: CASSLDGTSGADTQYF. DNA of the CDR3: TGTGCCAGCAGCTTAGATGGGACTAGCGGGGCAGATACGCAGTATTTT.

This chain links TRBV7-2 with TRBJ2-7; 9 nucleotides agree with TRBD1. V dropped 6 bases and J dropped 3; count of bases not matched to a gene: 6. There are 14 residues in the CDR3. Germline V lookup: CDR1 SGHTA, CDR2 FQGNSA. The CDR3: CASSWGQGGYEQYF. The CDR3 DNA is TGTGCCAGCAGTTGGGGACAGGGTGGCTACGAGCAGTACTTC.

The gene calls are TRBV4-2 and TRBJ2-2; D tentatively reads TRBD1 or TRBD2 (5 bases each). The CDR3 runs to 17 residues. V gave up 6 bases and J gave up 0 bases, with 17 bases separating them. Germline-derived CDR1 and CDR2 are LGHNA and YNFKEQ. CDR3 sequence: CASSPGLVSANTGELFF. CDR3 nucleotide sequence: TGTGCCAGCAGTCCGGGGCTGGTCTCAGCGAACACCGGGGAGCTGTTTTTT.

The rearrangement uses TRBV7-9 and TRBJ1-3; D uncertain. V was pared by 6 bases and J by 0 bases, with 12 bases between. The germline gives CDR1 SEHNR, CDR2 FQNEAQ (reference sequence). CDR3 length: 15 residues. The CDR3 here is CASSPSVGSGNTIYF. The CDR3, as DNA: TGTGCCAGCAGTCCTAGCGTAGGCTCTGGAAACACCATATATTTT.

On this clone: One end of the junction fails to match germline, which may point to a read error. The gene calls are TRBV5-4 and TRBJ1-1; D is unclear. Germline CDR1 SGHNT, CDR2 YYREEE (reference sequence). The CDR3 runs 13 residues. CDR3 coding DNA: TGTGCCAGCAGTTTGGGCGGTATCACTGAAGCTTTCTTT. Translating gives CASSLGGITEAFF. The complete variable domain, with remaining parts taken from reference TRBV5-4 and TRBJ1-1, reads ETGVTQSPTHLIKTRGQQVTLRCSSQSGHNTVSWYQQALGQGPQFIFQYYREEENGRGNFPPRFSGLQFPNYSSELNVNALELDDSALYLCASSLGGITEAFFGQGTRLTVV.

This clone was picked up one time. Here the CDR3 DNA reads TGTGCCAGCAGCCGAACCGGGACCGGGATTGGCTACACCTTC. Protein: CASSRTGTGIGYTF. The rearrangement joins TRBV14 to TRBJ1-2, with D perhaps matching TRBD1 (5 bases). The germline V and J ends were trimmed by 4 bases and 7 bases, with 16 bases remaining between them. The CDR3 spans 14 residues. CDR1 is SGHDN, CDR2 FVKESK, per germline.

This chain links TRBV11-3 with TRBJ2-5; TRBD2 matches at 7 bases. Looked up from germline, CDR1 is SGHNT and CDR2 is YENEEA. This CDR3 contains 15 residues. J was trimmed by 4 bases and V by 2 bases; bases with no gene match: 7. The CDR3 here is CASSLYGREGETQYF. CDR3 bases: TGTGCCAGCAGCTTATACGGCAGGGAGGGAGAGACCCAGTACTTC.

The chain links TRBV7-9 to TRBJ1-2; possibly TRBD1 for D (5 bases). Germline assignment: CDR1 SEHNR and CDR2 FQNEAQ (reference sequence). V was cut by 5 bases and J by 11 bases, with 12 bases left in between. The CDR3 is 11 residues long. The CDR3 protein is CASSRDRPYTF. The DNA of the CDR3 is TGTGCCAGCAGCCGAGACAGACCGTACACCTTC.

The chain couples TRBV7-9 to TRBJ2-7; 8 nucleotides agree with TRBD1. Germline V gene data show CDR1 as SEHNR and CDR2 as FQNEAQ (reference sequence). The CDR3 consists of 16 residues. V trimming: 5 bases; J trimming: 0 bases; junction bases outside the gene matches: 9. CDR3 sequence (DNA): TGTGCCAGCAGCCCGCCGGGACAGGAAGACTCCTACGAGCAGTACTTC. This translates into CASSPPGQEDSYEQYF.

This clone showed up just a few times. CDR3 protein: CAWRVGTTDTQYF. CDR3 coding DNA: TGTGCCTGGAGGGTAGGGACCACAGATACGCAGTATTTT. The rearrangement links TRBV30 to TRBJ2-3; D assignment may be TRBD1 or TRBD2 (5 bases each). The V gene's germline CDR1 is GTSNPN and CDR2 SVGIG (reference sequence). CDR3 size: 13 residues. V was cut by 3 bases and J by 2 bases, with 9 bases left in between.

V is TRBV19 and J is TRBJ1-1, with TRBD1 identical over 7 bases. The CDR3 spans 16 residues. J gave up 0 bases and V 5 bases, and 9 bases lay outside the gene matches. In germline, CDR1 is LNHDA, CDR2 SQIVND (reference sequence). The CDR3 here is CASSSVTGAVNTEAFF. CDR3 sequence (DNA): TGTGCCAGTAGTTCCGTTACAGGGGCAGTGAACACTGAAGCTTTCTTT.

This clone has a single count. V and J are TRBV15 and TRBJ2-1, with D uncertain. Germline CDR1 and CDR2: LNHNV and YYDKDF (reference sequence). Deletions cut 0 bases from V and 5 bases from J, with 17 bases between. The CDR3 sequence is 17 residues long. CDR3 residues: CATSRDLGPVTNNEQFF. For the CDR3, the DNA is TGTGCCACCAGCAGAGATCTAGGTCCGGTGACGAACAATGAGCAGTTCTTC.

This chain uses TRBV5-5 with TRBJ2-5; D is unresolved. This CDR3 comprises 14 residues. Germline-derived CDR1 and CDR2 are SGHKS and YYEKEE (reference sequence). V was trimmed by 4 bases and J by 2 bases, leaving 12 bases between them. The CDR3 DNA reads TGTGCCAGCAGCATTGGGTGGCAGCAAGAGACCCAGTACTTC. It yields the protein CASSIGWQQETQYF.

The J gene is TRBJ2-5, the V gene TRBV7-9; 10 bases are shared with TRBD2. With V trimmed by 5 bases and J by 4 bases, 7 bases remained unmatched. The CDR3 has 15 residues. Germline lookup yields CDR1 SEHNR and CDR2 FQNEAQ (reference sequence). The CDR3 DNA follows: TGTGCCAGCAGCCCCAGCGGGGGGGCCGGAGAGACCCAGTACTTC. This gives the protein CASSPSGGAGETQYF.